The 15 T cell receptor beta chains reported below all come from one sample, sequenced in a study of regulatory T cells in long-lasting Graves disease. The time point denotes: newly diagnosed GD, antithyroid drugs for less than 3 months. The TCR library used RNA extracted from PBMCs. Both iRepertoire HTBI primers and Arm-PCR of CDR3 regions were used to build the TCR beta libraries. TCRdb re-analysed the multiplex PCR reads in MiXCR, keeping a single row per CDR3 protein. Altogether 250,000 to 400,000 distinct CDR3 sequences are present, about a sixth being singletons, with the ten largest covering 35% to 45%. The specimen comprised peripheral blood mononuclear cells (PBMCs), sampled at new diagnosis, from a patient treated with antithyroid drugs. These TCRs come from a female donor with Graves disease.

This clonotype has just a few counts. An end of the junction does not agree with germline; a read error may underlie this. J is TRBJ2-4 and V is TRBV11-3; a weak D match, TRBD2 (5 bases). Looked up from germline, CDR1 is SGHNT and CDR2 is YENEEA. The CDR3 sequence is 17 residues long. CDR3 in amino acids: CASSLYNDGIAKNIQHF. CDR3 coding DNA: TGTGCCAGCAGCCTCTACAACGACGGGATAGCCAAAAACATTCAGCACTTC.

This clonotype has ten or more counts. This rearrangement joins TRBV5-1 to TRBJ2-7; 12 bases are a match to TRBD2. The ends lost 4 bases at V and 5 bases at J; junction bases unmatched: 4. Per the germline V gene, CDR1 is SGHRS and CDR2 is YFSETQ. The CDR3 totals 14 residues. This CDR3 is CASSTTSGSDEQYF. The DNA of the CDR3 is TGCGCCAGCAGCACGACTAGCGGGAGCGACGAGCAGTACTTC.

This clonotype has ten or more counts. The chain couples TRBV19 to TRBJ2-3; 13 bases are shared with TRBD2. V dropped 6 bases and J dropped 0; count of bases not matched to a gene: 6. The CDR3 runs 17 residues. Per germline, CDR1 LNHDA and CDR2 SQIVND (reference sequence). The DNA for the CDR3 is TGTGCCAGTAGCCGGACTAGCGGGAGAGAAAGCACAGATACGCAGTATTTT. Translated: CASSRTSGRESTDTQYF.

Many counts were recorded for this clonotype. The J gene is TRBJ2-2, the V gene TRBV19; 7 nucleotides agree with TRBD1. This CDR3 spans 18 amino acids. Losses at the gene ends were 3 bases for V and 0 bases for J; bases not matched to a gene: 10. CDR1 is LNHDA and CDR2 is SQIVND in the germline V gene (reference sequence). The CDR3 DNA follows: TGTGCCAGTAGTATGCAACGATGGGGACAGCCGAACACCGGGGAGCTGTTTTTT. It translates to CASSMQRWGQPNTGELFF. Variable domain in full (rest from reference TRBV19 and TRBJ2-2): DGGITQSPKYLFRKEGQNVTLSCEQNLNHDAMYWYRQDPGQGLRLIYYSQIVNDFQKGDIAEGYSVSREKKESFPLTVTSAQKNPTAFYLCASSMQRWGQPNTGELFFGEGSRLTVL.

This clonotype was detected only a few times. This chain links TRBV19 with TRBJ2-2; 7 nucleotides align to TRBD1. Germline values: CDR1 LNHDA, CDR2 SQIVND (reference sequence). This CDR3 comprises 16 residues. The ends lost 6 bases at V and 5 bases at J; junction bases unmatched: 12. CDR3 amino acids: CASSRRQGIFTGELFF. The CDR3 nucleotides read TGTGCCAGTAGCAGGAGACAGGGAATTTTTACCGGGGAGCTGTTTTTT.

This clonotype was counted ten times or more. V gene TRBV5-6 combines with J gene TRBJ2-1; 9 nucleotides match TRBD1. The CDR3 is 16 amino acids. J lost 8 bases, V lost 3 bases, and 12 bases had no gene match. CDR1 and CDR2 from the germline V gene are SGHDT and YYEEEE. This chain's CDR3 is CASSSLVGTGTDEQFF. The CDR3 DNA follows: TGTGCCAGCAGCTCCCTGGTTGGGACAGGGACGGATGAGCAGTTCTTC.

The sample holds many counts of this clonotype. The chain recombines TRBV10-2 with TRBJ1-5, with 7 bases that match TRBD1. J gave up 3 bases and V 3 bases, and 2 bases lay outside the gene matches. The germline gives CDR1 WSHSY, CDR2 SAAADI. The CDR3 is 14 amino acids. The CDR3 sequence: CASSDGQANQPQHF. The CDR3 region has the DNA TGCGCCAGCAGTGACGGACAGGCCAATCAGCCCCAGCATTTT.

The rearrangement uses TRBV18 and TRBJ1-4; D perhaps matches TRBD1 (5 bases). The CDR3 totals 16 residues. Germline CDR1 and CDR2: KGHSH and LQKENI. Trimming removed 3 bases from V and 7 bases from J, with 18 bases in between. The CDR3 DNA sequence: TGTGCCAGCTCACCGTGGGGACGGGGACGATTTGAAAAACTGTTTTTT. Protein: CASSPWGRGRFEKLFF.

The sample holds many counts of this clonotype. V and J are TRBV28 and TRBJ2-7, with D unresolved. The V gene's germline CDR1 is MDHEN and CDR2 SYDVKM. The CDR3 covers 15 residues. V dropped 4 bases and J dropped 2 bases, with 15 bases sitting between them. Written as DNA, the CDR3 is TGTGCCAGCAGTTCTAGTGGCGCGTCCGCCTACGAGCAGTACTTC. Protein product: CASSSSGASAYEQYF.

This clonotype came up many times. V and J are TRBV6-5 and TRBJ2-1; TRBD1 agrees at 8 bases. The germline V gene has CDR1 MNHEY and CDR2 SVGAGI. There are 15 residues in the CDR3. V lost 2 bases and J lost 5; bases outside the gene matches: 5. The CDR3, as DNA: TGTGCCAGCAGTTACGTCAGGGGGCTGAACAATGAGCAGTTCTTC. The encoded protein is CASSYVRGLNNEQFF.

This clonotype has a count of ten or more. Here the CDR3 DNA reads TGTGCCAGTAGTACTTCCGGCAGGGCTAGCGGAACGAACACCGGGGAGCTGTTTTTT. This codes for CASSTSGRASGTNTGELFF. The gene calls are TRBV19 and TRBJ2-2; TRBD2 matches 7 bases. There are 19 residues in the CDR3. Trimming at V came to 4 bases and at J to 0 bases, leaving 14 bases not matched to a gene. Germline CDR1 is LNHDA and CDR2 is SQIVND (reference sequence).

In its sample, this clonotype was seen many times. It may be a read error: a sequence one base away is much more abundant. This sequence joins TRBV11-2 and TRBJ2-7, with 11 nucleotides matching TRBD1. Germline V gene data show CDR1 as SGHAT and CDR2 as FQNNGV. The CDR3 is 14 residues long. CDR3 protein: CASTRTGGSYERYF. The CDR3, as DNA: TGTGCCAGCACCCGGACAGGGGGCTCCTACGAGCGGTACTTC.

This clonotype was found many times. V and J are TRBV24-1 and TRBJ2-4, with D perhaps given as TRBD1 or TRBD2 (5 bases each). The CDR3 has 13 residues. V was trimmed by 10 bases and J by 7 bases, leaving 16 bases between them. Germline loops: CDR1 KGHDR, CDR2 SFDVKD. CDR3 in DNA: TGTGCCACTCAGCAAGGGGAGAGGAACATTCAGTACTTC. This codes for CATQQGERNIQYF.

This chain connects TRBV12-3 or TRBV12-4 to TRBJ1-4, with D possibly being TRBD1 (5 bases). This CDR3 is 24 amino acids long. Trimming stripped 3 bases from V and 4 bases from J, with 39 bases between. CDR3 loop: CASSLRGGRDPPEVGIGFNEKLFF. CDR3 in DNA: TGTGCCAGCAGTTTGCGGGGAGGAAGGGACCCGCCGGAGGTGGGGATTGGTTTTAATGAAAAACTGTTTTTT.

The rearrangement uses TRBV7-9 and TRBJ2-3; 9 bases are shared with TRBD2. CDR1 is SEHNR and CDR2 is FQNEAQ in the germline V gene (reference sequence). Unmatched junction bases numbered 7, after V lost 5 bases and J lost 4 bases. The CDR3 runs to 15 residues. In DNA form, the CDR3 reads TGTGCCAGCAGCGTGGTAGCGGGAGCCCCAGATACGCAGTATTTT. Translating it yields CASSVVAGAPDTQYF.